Shown below are 2 T cell receptor beta chains from a single sample sequenced in a study of beta chain features in type 1 diabetes. The study's findings and limits: A moderate, significant TCRB CDR3 shortening appeared in type 1 diabetes across four CD4+ subsets.

The authors reverse transcribed all of the isolated RNA, so sequencing captured expressed TCRB transcripts. Sequenced by immunoSEQ multiplex PCR; TCRdb stores in-frame clones only, minus some. The sample carries some 640,000 clones, around 15% recorded once. These receptors have no identified antigens. The sequencing input was naive CD4+ T cells from blood. These receptors all come from a man aged 18 to 30 with type 1 diabetes.

The V and J genes are TRBV13 and TRBJ2-2; D not resolved. Per the germline V gene, CDR1 is PRHDT and CDR2 is FYEKMQ (reference sequence). This CDR3 is built from 13 residues. V lost 5 bases to trimming and J lost 7 bases, with 11 bases between them. Written as DNA, the CDR3 is TGTGCCAGCAGCCACCGTGAAGGCGGGGAGCTGTTTTTT. Translation gives CASSHREGGELFF.

The V and J genes are TRBV6-4 and TRBJ1-1; TRBD1 matches 7 bases. CDR3 length equals 13 residues. The trim removed 4 bases at V and 3 bases at J, leaving 2 bases unmatched. Germline lookup yields CDR1 MRHNA and CDR2 SNTAGT. The CDR3 is CASSVDRDTEAFF. CDR3 DNA: TGTGCCAGCAGTGTCGACAGGGACACTGAAGCTTTCTTT.